The 8 T cell receptor beta chains presented below share a single source sample, sequenced in a study of blood T cell repertoires in COVID-19. The assay was immunoSEQ multiplex PCR, and TCRdb's table has in-frame clones only and misses some. The sample includes roughly 290,000 clones, 70% to 90% seen only once; the top ten take 2.2%. Sequenced sample: PBMCs or T cells enriched from blood (not recorded which). These receptors were obtained from a man aged 30-40 years who had recovered from COVID-19.

The V call is TRBV7-2, the J call TRBJ1-1; D call uncertain. The CDR3 consists of 13 residues. Trimming removed 5 bases from V and 8 bases from J, with 15 bases in between. Germline assignment: CDR1 SGHTA and CDR2 FQGNSA. The CDR3 DNA sequence: TGTGCCAGCAGCCCCGGGTTCCCCCTAGAAGCTTTCTTT. It is translated as CASSPGFPLEAFF.

V is TRBV5-4 and J is TRBJ2-5, with a tentative D call TRBD1 (6 bases). The CDR3 loop spans 13 amino acids. Trimming took off 0 bases at V and 8 bases at J, with 11 bases between the two ends. CDR1 is SGHNT and CDR2 is YYREEE in the germline V gene (reference sequence). This chain's CDR3 is CASSLDRAGTQYF. The CDR3 DNA sequence: TGTGCCAGCAGCTTGGACAGGGCAGGCACCCAGTACTTC.

The V call is TRBV29-1, the J call TRBJ1-1, with 7 bases matching TRBD1. V lost 6 bases to trimming and J lost 0 bases; unmatched junction nucleotides: 7. This CDR3 region has 14 residues. Germline V gene sequence: CDR1 SQVTM, CDR2 ANQGSEA. CDR3 region: CSVLTGNMNTEAFF. Here the CDR3 DNA reads TGCAGCGTCCTGACAGGGAATATGAACACTGAAGCTTTCTTT. Drawing the rest from reference TRBV29-1 and TRBJ1-1, the complete variable domain is SAVISQKPSRDICQRGTSLTIQCQVDSQVTMMFWYRQQPGQSLTLIATANQGSEATYESGFVIDKFPISRPNLTFSTLTVSNMSPEDSSIYLCSVLTGNMNTEAFFGQGTRLTVV.

The chain recombines TRBV2 with TRBJ1-6, with 7 bases that match TRBD1. Germline-derived CDR1 and CDR2 are SNHLY and FYNNEI. The CDR3 runs to 13 residues. V shed 8 bases, J shed 5 bases, and the junction held 3 bases outside the gene matches. The CDR3 DNA reads as TGTGCCAGCGAGGGACAGAATAATTCACCCCTCCACTTT. This sequence encodes CASEGQNNSPLHF.

V and J are TRBV5-1 and TRBJ1-4, with 7 bases that match TRBD1. The germline gives CDR1 SGHRS, CDR2 YFSETQ. The CDR3 contains 16 residues. With 4 bases clipped from V and 7 bases from J, the junction kept 13 bases outside the gene matches. CDR3 region: CASSPATGTVGEKLFF. The CDR3 nucleotides read TGCGCCAGCAGCCCAGCAACCGGGACAGTCGGTGAAAAACTGTTTTTT.

The chain carries TRBV27 and TRBJ1-1; D might be TRBD1 (5 bases). CDR1 MNHEY and CDR2 SMNVEV come from the germline V gene (reference sequence). V lost 5 bases, J lost 0 bases, and 13 bases lay in between. This CDR3 region has 15 residues. In DNA form, the CDR3 reads TGTGCCAGCAGTGAGTTCGGCAGGGTGAACACTGAAGCTTTCTTT. Residues: CASSEFGRVNTEAFF.

This rearrangement joins TRBV3-1 (or the pseudogene TRBV3-2) to TRBJ1-1; tentative D call: TRBD1 (5 bases). Germline V gene sequence: CDR1 LGHDT, CDR2 YNNKEL (reference sequence). V was clipped by 9 bases and J by 7 bases, with 18 bases between them. CDR3 length: 13 amino acids. The CDR3 nucleotides read TGTGCCAGTAGAGGTCAACGAAGGGGTGAAGCTTTCTTT. Protein sequence: CASRGQRRGEAFF.

The chain is built from TRBV29-1 and TRBJ1-2; 7 bases align to TRBD1. Germline assignment: CDR1 SQVTM and CDR2 ANQGSEA. With 4 bases clipped from V and 6 bases from J, the junction kept 8 bases outside the gene matches. The CDR3 runs to 13 residues. CDR3: CSVARTGLNGYTF. The DNA for the CDR3 is TGCAGCGTTGCCCGGACAGGCCTAAATGGCTACACCTTC.